This T cell receptor (beta chain) was recorded in a study of cytotoxic CD8 clonotypes in ibrutinib-treated CLL. For the study at large: Patient counts were around 11 relapsed/refractory, 15 treatment-naive and roughly 18 IGHV unmutated. Among responders, roughly 24 were partial and 2 complete; after median around 68 months, about 15 stayed remitted and some twelve progressed.

The assay was immunoSEQ multiplex PCR, and TCRdb's table has in-frame clones only and misses some. The profile shows 130,000 to 150,000 clones, approximately 90% of them singletons. Germline-derived CDR1 and CDR2 are MDHEN and SYDVKM. Trimming took off 6 bases at V and 10 bases at J, with 16 bases between the two ends. This CDR3 region has 13 residues. Concerning this clone itself: Its target is unknown.

Study outcomes and limitations: Public clonotypes were uncommon and contracted or stayed stable on treatment.

The chain joins TRBV28 to TRBJ2-4; D uncertain. The sequencing here drew on PBMCs, taken after 12 months of ibrutinib treatment. The receptor was isolated from a human donor with chronic lymphocytic leukemia. CDR3 DNA: TGTGCCAGCAGGGACCCTTCCACGAGGATTCAGTACTTC. The encoded protein is CASRDPSTRIQYF.